The 8 T cell receptor beta chains listed next were all sequenced from one sample in a study of technical replicates of blood from a handful of donors. Produced via immunoSEQ multiplex PCR; TCRdb's table is partial and in-frame only. The sample consists of 80,000 to 100,000 clones, about 95% of them appearing once. Source material: T cells isolated from PBMCs. The receptors shown here come from a human donor in good health.

The chain has TRBV10-3 and TRBJ2-5; TRBD1 agrees at 8 bases. The CDR3 spans 13 residues. The junction had 5 bases not matched to a gene; V was cut back by 6 bases and J by 5 bases. Germline V CDR1 and CDR2: ENHRY, SYGVKD. CDR3 residues: CAIRQGVGETQYF. The DNA for the CDR3 is TGTGCCATCAGACAGGGGGTCGGGGAGACCCAGTACTTC.

This clone was counted a single time. V is TRBV27 and J is TRBJ1-1, with D unclear. Trimming took 3 bases from V and 3 from J, leaving 14 bases between them. The CDR3 length is 15 residues. The germline V gene has CDR1 MNHEY and CDR2 SMNVEV (reference sequence). This CDR3 reads CASSFGRVVDTEAFF. In DNA, the CDR3 is TGTGCCAGCAGTTTTGGGAGGGTAGTAGACACTGAAGCTTTCTTT.

The chain couples TRBV5-6 to TRBJ2-7; D is undetermined. Trimming pared 0 bases from V and 0 bases from J, leaving 4 bases between. The CDR3 contains 13 residues. Germline V lookup: CDR1 SGHDT, CDR2 YYEEEE. Written as DNA, the CDR3 is TGTGCCAGCAGCTTGGTTAGCTCCTACGAGCAGTACTTC. Translating it yields CASSLVSSYEQYF.

The chain carries TRBV4-1 and TRBJ1-2, with 7 nucleotides matching TRBD1. CDR1 is MGHRA and CDR2 is YSYEKL in the germline V gene. Trimming at V came to 4 bases and at J to 2 bases, leaving 7 bases not matched to a gene. CDR3 length: 15 residues. CDR3 bases: TGCGCCAGCAGCCTCCGGACAGGTGGAAACTATGGCTACACCTTC. Its protein product is CASSLRTGGNYGYTF.

This chain links TRBV5-1 with TRBJ1-3; D is perhaps TRBD1 (5 bases). V was trimmed by 0 bases and J by 4 bases, leaving 11 bases between them. The germline gives CDR1 SGHRS, CDR2 YFSETQ. This CDR3 spans 15 amino acids. For the CDR3, the DNA is TGCGCCAGCAGCTTGGATCGGGGGTTAGGAAACACCATATATTTT. Translating gives CASSLDRGLGNTIYF.

V is TRBV2 and J is TRBJ1-2, with a tentative D call TRBD1 (5 bases). Germline CDR1 is SNHLY and CDR2 is FYNNEI. Between the trimmed V and J ends, which lost 9 bases and 5 bases, there was a span of 19 bases. CDR3 size: 14 residues. The CDR3 spells CARGPGREGYGYTF. CDR3 DNA: TGTGCCAGGGGACCGGGACGGGAGGGATATGGCTACACCTTC.

The DNA of the CDR3 is TGTGCCAGCACTTACCTCGGGACAGGTCGCGAGCAGTACTTC. It encodes CASTYLGTGREQYF. V gene TRBV28 combines with J gene TRBJ2-7, with 8 bases identical to TRBD1. The germline gives CDR1 MDHEN, CDR2 SYDVKM. The CDR3 has 14 residues. With 7 bases clipped from V and 6 bases from J, the junction kept 11 bases outside the gene matches.

This clone was counted a single time. CDR3 DNA: TGTGCCAGCAGCGCGACAGGCTATGGCTACACCTTC. Encoded protein: CASSATGYGYTF. The V and J genes are TRBV9 and TRBJ1-2; perhaps TRBD1 as D (6 bases). The CDR3 covers 12 residues. V lost 3 bases, J lost 4 bases, and 7 bases lay in between. CDR1 is SGDLS and CDR2 is YYNGEE in the germline V gene. Variable domain in full (rest from reference TRBV9 and TRBJ1-2): DSGVTQTPKHLITATGQRVTLRCSPRSGDLSVYWYQQSLDQGLQFLIQYYNGEERAKGNILERFSAQQFPDLHSELNLSSLELGDSALYFCASSATGYGYTFGSGTRLTVV.